This TCR beta chain appears in the sequencing data of a study of blood T cell repertoires in COVID-19. Whole-study context: The United States, Italy and Spain supplied acute and convalescent COVID-19 samples. PBMCs, B-cell-depleted T cells, or T cells were the source of the cDNA or gDNA that made up the material.

Original processing notes: Researchers report that nucleated cell counts were estimated from reference gene primer amplification. Assay: immunoSEQ multiplex PCR; the TCRdb copy retains only in-frame clones and omits some. Clone size and the V and J calls come from that table; the DNA yielded D and trimming. The sample holds 200,000 to 250,000 clones, around 80% seen once. Trimming pared 0 bases from V and 0 bases from J, leaving 6 bases between. The germline CDR1 and CDR2 sequences are MGHRA and YSYEKL. This CDR3 has 16 residues. Sequenced: peripheral blood. The sequence was collected from a woman in her 70s with acute or convalescent COVID-19. The J gene is TRBJ2-6, the V gene TRBV4-1, with D uncertain. CDR3 residues: CASSQDRFSGANVLTF. The CDR3 DNA reads TGCGCCAGCAGCCAAGACAGGTTCTCTGGGGCCAACGTCCTGACTTTC.